The TCR beta chain described here comes from a study of lung T cells in sarcoidosis with Löfgren's syndrome. Study-wide context: Löfgren's syndrome patients were the main repertoire analysis focus. Study outcomes and limitations: Sarcoidosis antigen recognition was only suggested, antigen unidentified.

TCRdb reprocessed the reads via MiXCR and lists one record per CDR3 protein. The data show 3,200 or so distinct CDR3 sequences, with less than 20% seen just once and more than 5.5% held by the top ten. In its sample, this clonotype was seen many times. What it binds is unknown. The sequence was collected from a human donor with sarcoidosis (Löfgren's syndrome or another form), or a control subject (not recorded which). Specimen: CD4+ T cells from bronchoalveolar lavage.

CDR3 DNA sequence: TGTGCCAGTGATCGAAACACCATATATTTT. Translation: CASDRNTIYF. The chain uses TRBV2 and TRBJ1-3; D unclear. Germline lookup yields CDR1 SNHLY and CDR2 FYNNEI. This CDR3 region has 10 residues. V was trimmed by 9 bases and J by 5 bases, leaving 5 bases between them. Complete variable domain (other parts from reference TRBV2 and TRBJ1-3): EPEVTQTPSHQVTQMGQEVILRCVPISNHLYFYWYRQILGQKVEFLVSFYNNEISEKSEIFDDQFSVERPDGSNFTLKIRSTKLEDSAMYFCASDRNTIYFGEGSWLTVV.